The entry below describes one TCR beta chain. This sample was taken from a study of blood T cell repertoires in COVID-19. Study-wide context: Both acute and convalescent COVID-19 samples were obtained from the United States, Italy and Spain. The cDNA or gDNA used as material had been derived from T cells, B-cell-depleted T cells, or PBMCs.

CDR1 and CDR2 from the germline V gene are LNHDA and SQIVND (reference sequence). V was clipped by 10 bases and J by 0 bases; unmatched bases: 7. The CDR3 loop spans 15 amino acids. Original processing methods: Reference gene primer amplification gave nucleated cell count estimates. Profiling relied on immunoSEQ multiplex PCR, and the TCRdb table lists in-frame clones only, not all of them. That table furnishes V, J and clone size, whereas the DNA furnished D and trimming. Here the sample spans about 200,000 clones, 70% to 85% being singletons. Sample: peripheral blood. V gene TRBV19 combines with J gene TRBJ2-7; 12 bases fit TRBD2. The clonotype was recovered from a human donor with acute or convalescent COVID-19. The donor label of this sample is uncertain. In DNA form, the CDR3 reads TGTGCCACCCAACGGACTAGCGGGACCTCCTACGAGCAGTACTTC. Translation gives CATQRTSGTSYEQYF.